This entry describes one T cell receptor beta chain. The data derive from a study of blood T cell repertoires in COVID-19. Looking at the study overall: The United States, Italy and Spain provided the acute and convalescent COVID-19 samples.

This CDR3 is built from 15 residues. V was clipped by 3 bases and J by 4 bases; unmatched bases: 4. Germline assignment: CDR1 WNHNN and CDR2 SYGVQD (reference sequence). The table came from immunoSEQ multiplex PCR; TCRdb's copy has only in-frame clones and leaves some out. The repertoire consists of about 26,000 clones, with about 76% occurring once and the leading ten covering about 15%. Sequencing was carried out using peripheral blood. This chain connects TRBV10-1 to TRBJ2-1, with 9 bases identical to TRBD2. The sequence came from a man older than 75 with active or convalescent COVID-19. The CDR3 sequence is CASSESSGRYNEQFF. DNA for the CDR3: TGCGCCAGCAGTGAATCCAGCGGGAGGTACAATGAGCAGTTCTTC.